The rows below give T cell receptor beta chains drawn from one sample of a study of cytomegalovirus exposure and HLA in healthy donors. The repertoire was sequenced with immunoSEQ multiplex PCR; TCRdb's copy has only in-frame clones and lacks some. The table lists around 58,000 clones, around four fifths of them singletons, with 5% in the top ten. The sequenced sample was PBMCs. The source is a male donor in good health and CMV-seropositive. Each CDR3 is given with its conserved first and last residue. The D gene is left open where the match is weak. Clone size is shown for a subset of rows, as once, few, many or a class of expanded clone.

NA	TRBJ2-3	TRBV4-3	NA	14	CASSQDVGTDTQYF	TGCGCCAGCAGCCAAGATGTAGGCACAGATACGCAGTATTTT
NA	TRBJ2-1	TRBV7-9	TRBD2	12	CSGDYGYNEQFF	TGTTCGGGGGACTACGGCTACAATGAGCAGTTCTTC
NA	TRBJ2-7	TRBV7-8	NA	16	CASSLGLGSGGGEQYF	TGTGCCAGCAGCTTAGGTTTAGGGTCCGGCGGAGGTGAGCAGTACTTC
NA	TRBJ1-1	TRBV4-2	TRBD1	17	CASSQLPGQSMNTEAFF	TGTGCCAGCAGCCAACTCCCGGGACAGAGCATGAACACTGAAGCTTTCTTT
NA	TRBJ2-3	TRBV9	TRBD2	16	CASSVVAGGPTDTQYF	TGTGCCAGCAGCGTAGTAGCGGGGGGACCCACAGATACGCAGTATTTT
NA	TRBJ1-6	TRBV25-1	NA	15	CASSGEGGYNSPLHF	TGTGCCAGCAGTGGGGAGGGGGGATATAATTCACCCCTCCACTTT
NA	TRBJ2-1	TRBV19	TRBD2	14	CASRKRGPYNEQFF	TGTGCCAGTAGGAAGCGGGGTCCCTACAATGAGCAGTTCTTC
NA	TRBJ2-7	TRBV19	NA	13	CASRSGGLNEQYF	TGTGCCAGTAGGTCCGGGGGGCTAAACGAGCAGTACTTC
NA	TRBJ1-1	TRBV4-1	NA	15	CASSQVSGVNTEAFF	TGCGCCAGCAGCCAAGTTTCCGGGGTTAACACTGAAGCTTTCTTT
NA	TRBJ2-1	TRBV5-1	NA	15	CASSLEQSSYNEQFF	TGCGCCAGCAGCTTGGAACAGAGCTCCTACAATGAGCAGTTCTTC
NA	TRBJ1-6	TRBV28	TRBD1	14	CASSPGTDNSPLHF	TGTGCCAGCAGTCCCGGGACAGATAATTCACCCCTCCACTTT
NA	TRBJ1-2	TRBV28	NA	16	CASSTTNFWSDYGYTF	TGTGCCAGCAGCACTACAAACTTTTGGTCCGACTATGGCTACACCTTC
NA	TRBJ2-5	TRBV6-1	NA	13	CASSFGGAETQYF	TGTGCCAGCAGCTTTGGGGGGGCGGAGACCCAGTACTTC
NA	TRBJ1-1	TRBV5-8	TRBD1	12	CATTPTGPEAFF	TGTGCCACCACCCCGACAGGGCCTGAAGCTTTCTTT
NA	TRBJ1-5	TRBV28	TRBD1	18	CASSIKGQVKRSNQPQHF	TGTGCCAGCAGCATAAAGGGACAGGTAAAACGTAGCAATCAGCCCCAGCATTTT
once	TRBJ2-1	TRBV5-4	NA	14	CASTPLDQRGEQFF	TGTGCCAGCACCCCCCTAGACCAAAGGGGTGAGCAGTTCTTC
NA	TRBJ2-7	TRBV11-2	TRBD1	12	CASSLDRYEQYF	TGTGCCAGCAGCTTGGACAGGTACGAGCAGTACTTC
NA	TRBJ2-7	TRBV28	NA	13	CASSFATTYEQYF	TGTGCCAGCAGTTTCGCCACTACCTACGAGCAGTACTTC
NA	TRBJ1-2	TRBV6-1	NA	13	CASSESGVYGYTF	TGTGCCAGCAGTGAATCAGGGGTCTATGGCTACACCTTC
NA	TRBJ1-1	TRBV7-3	NA	14	CASSRGATNTEAFF	TGTGCCAGCTCGCGGGGGGCAACGAACACTGAAGCTTTCTTT
NA	TRBJ1-5	TRBV6-6	TRBD1	13	CASRPGQIQPQHF	TGTGCCAGCAGACCGGGACAGATTCAGCCCCAGCATTTT
NA	TRBJ1-6	TRBV4-2	NA	16	CASSQDPGATNSPLHF	TGTGCCAGCAGCCAAGATCCAGGGGCTACAAATTCACCCCTCCACTTT
NA	TRBJ1-1	TRBV7-3	NA	14	CAGSLYGGNTEAFF	TGTGCCGGCAGCTTATACGGGGGGAACACTGAAGCTTTCTTT